Each of the 16 T cell receptor beta chains below was sequenced from the same sample in a study of human T cells and chemical hapten exposure. TCRdb itself ran the RACE reads through MiXCR, one entry per CDR3 protein. The sample has approximately 90,000 distinct CDR3 sequences, roughly 9.6% seen once; the top ten hold less than 2.5%. Sample time point: patch test 2, 6 weeks after DPC sensitization. Treatment defined: therapeutic diphenylcyclopropenone sensitization with weekly scalp DPC. The source was whole blood, collected in connection with sensitization to the hapten diphenylcyclopropenone (DPC). These receptors all stem from a man aged 35-49 years with alopecia areata. Some clones in this sample may be carry-over from other donors' samples.

This clonotype was seen a few times. The chain links TRBV27 to TRBJ2-2, with D unresolved. This CDR3 is 13 amino acids long. The V and J ends lost 4 bases and 3 bases respectively, with 6 bases between them. The germline gives CDR1 MNHEY, CDR2 SMNVEV (reference sequence). Here the CDR3 reads CASSSGYTGELFF. The CDR3 coding sequence is TGTGCCAGCAGTTCCGGATACACCGGGGAGCTGTTTTTT.

This chain connects TRBV20-1 to TRBJ2-5; tentatively, D is TRBD2 (5 bases). V lost 0 bases and J lost 0, with 11 bases in between. Germline V gives CDR1 DFQATT, CDR2 SNEGSKA (reference sequence). The CDR3 totals 15 residues. The DNA for the CDR3 is TGCAGTGCTAGAGATGGGCGGGCTTACCAAGAGACCCAGTACTTC. Translation: CSARDGRAYQETQYF.

This clonotype has only a few counts. The rearrangement uses TRBV7-9 and TRBJ2-5, with TRBD2 matching over 9 bases. J was trimmed by 1 base and V by 2 bases; bases with no gene match: 5. The germline gives CDR1 SEHNR, CDR2 FQNEAQ (reference sequence). The CDR3 is 16 amino acids. This chain's CDR3 is CASSLMGGRAQETQYF. The CDR3 DNA reads TGTGCCAGCAGCTTAATGGGCGGGAGGGCCCAAGAGACCCAGTACTTC.

In this sample, this clonotype turned up a few times. The rearrangement links TRBV20-1 to TRBJ1-2; D remains ambiguous. V was pared by 3 bases and J by 7 bases, with 9 bases between. This CDR3 has 11 residues. Looked up from germline, CDR1 is DFQATT and CDR2 is SNEGSKA (reference sequence). The DNA for the CDR3 is TGCAGTGCTAGTAGCCCAGGTGGCTACACCTTC. Translated: CSASSPGGYTF.

Comment on this clonotype: A much larger clone differs from this one at a single base, so this may be a read error. The chain carries TRBV2 and TRBJ2-7; TRBD1 might be the D (6 bases). The germline gives CDR1 SNHLY, CDR2 FYNNEI. CDR3 size: 12 residues. The CDR3 DNA reads as TGTGTCAGCAGTGAGGGGGACTACGAGCAGTACGTC. Amino acids: CVSSEGDYEQYV.

The chain carries TRBV5-5 and TRBJ1-4, with D uncertain. The CDR3 consists of 13 residues. The V end was cut by 3 bases, the J end by 8 bases, with 11 bases between. Germline CDR1 is SGHKS and CDR2 is YYEKEE (reference sequence). The CDR3 reads CASSSIPGEKLFF. CDR3 DNA: TGTGCCAGCAGCTCGATACCGGGGGAAAAACTGTTTTTT.

Only a few counts were recorded for this clonotype. This rearrangement joins TRBV5-5 to TRBJ2-5; D remains unclear. V lost 4 bases and J lost 1, with 8 bases in between. CDR1 is SGHKS, CDR2 YYEKEE, per germline (reference sequence). The CDR3 contains 13 residues. The CDR3 DNA sequence: TGTGCCAGCAGCATCCGACCCCAAGAGACCCAGTACTTC. Translated: CASSIRPQETQYF.

This sequence joins TRBV5-1 and TRBJ2-3; possible D gene TRBD1, 5 bases. The V and J ends lost 1 base and 4 bases respectively, with 7 bases between them. The CDR3 consists of 13 residues. From germline, CDR1 is SGHRS and CDR2 YFSETQ. The CDR3 protein is CASSLRGSDTQYF. CDR3 nucleotides: TGCGCCAGCAGCTTGAGGGGATCAGATACGCAGTATTTT.

V and J are TRBV7-2 and TRBJ1-5; 8 bases align to TRBD1. Trimming cost V 5 bases and J 6 bases; bases outside gene matches: 6. The CDR3 contains 14 residues. Germline loops: CDR1 SGHTA, CDR2 FQGNSA. The CDR3 protein is CASSQTGGSQPQHF. The CDR3, as DNA: TGTGCCAGCAGCCAAACAGGGGGAAGTCAGCCCCAGCATTTT. Complete variable domain (other parts from reference TRBV7-2 and TRBJ1-5): GAGVSQSPSNKVTEKGKDVELRCDPISGHTALYWYRQSLGQGLEFLIYFQGNSAPDKSGLPSDRFSAERTGGSVSTLTIQRTQQEDSAVYLCASSQTGGSQPQHFGDGTRLSIL.

The chain employs TRBV29-1 and TRBJ1-6; D is perhaps TRBD1 (6 bases). The CDR3 totals 14 residues. The germline V gene encodes CDR1 SQVTM and CDR2 ANQGSEA. The V end was cut by 5 bases, the J end by 5 bases, with 13 bases between. DNA for the CDR3: TGCAGCGTTCAGGGGATGGGGGATAATTCACCCCTCCACTTT. Its translation: CSVQGMGDNSPLHF.

The sample holds many counts of this clonotype. CDR3 DNA sequence: TGTGCCAGCAGACCTCCGGGACTAGCAACCGGTGAGCAGTTCTTC. The encoded protein is CASRPPGLATGEQFF. V usage is TRBV14 and J usage is TRBJ2-1, with TRBD2 identical over 9 bases. CDR3 length: 15 residues. Germline V CDR1 and CDR2: SGHDN, FVKESK. V was clipped by 6 bases and J by 9 bases; unmatched bases: 12.

This clonotype was seen a few times. J is TRBJ2-1 and V is TRBV29-1; no reliable D call. Looked up from germline, CDR1 is SQVTM and CDR2 is ANQGSEA. V shed 0 bases and J shed 9 bases, with 9 bases lying between them. CDR3 size: 12 residues. CDR3 in DNA: TGCAGCGTTGAAGATGCGAAGACTGAGCAGTTCTTC. Translation: CSVEDAKTEQFF.

This clonotype was seen a few times. The gene calls are TRBV19 and TRBJ2-3; 9 bases are shared with TRBD2. Germline lookup yields CDR1 LNHDA and CDR2 SQIVND (reference sequence). The V gene end was trimmed by 2 bases and the J gene end by 2 bases; junction bases not matched to a gene: 5. The CDR3 covers 16 residues. The CDR3 is CASSIKTSGVTDTQYF. CDR3 in DNA: TGTGCCAGTAGTATAAAGACTAGCGGAGTCACAGATACGCAGTATTTT.

The chain is built from TRBV7-9 and TRBJ1-5; D unresolved. This CDR3 spans 13 amino acids. Germline loops: CDR1 SEHNR, CDR2 FQNEAQ (reference sequence). V lost 1 base and J 7 bases, leaving 8 bases between the germline ends. This chain's CDR3 is CASSLETRQPQHF. The DNA for the CDR3 is TGTGCCAGCAGCTTAGAAACTCGGCAGCCCCAGCATTTT.

This clonotype showed up many times. The chain carries TRBV10-3 and TRBJ1-5; 12 positions agree with TRBD1. Germline trimming cut 4 bases from V and 2 bases from J; bases unmatched to any gene: 3. Germline CDR1 and CDR2: ENHRY and SYGVKD. The CDR3 runs to 16 residues. The CDR3 region has the DNA TGTGCCATCAGTGCCGGGACAGGGGGCGGCAATCAGCCCCAGCATTTT. It specifies CAISAGTGGGNQPQHF.

The J gene is TRBJ2-3, the V gene TRBV7-8, with TRBD2 identical over 11 bases. The J segment lost 4 bases and the V segment lost 8 bases, leaving 11 bases of the junction unmatched. The CDR3 runs 16 residues. The V gene's germline CDR1 is SGHVS and CDR2 FQNEAQ. CDR3 nucleotide sequence: TGTGCCAGCGTCCAACTAGCGGGAGATGCCCCAGATACGCAGTATTTT. Translated, it gives CASVQLAGDAPDTQYF.